This T cell receptor beta chain was identified in a study of T cells in Graves' hyperthyroidism and ophthalmopathy. Study-level points and caveats: A 13 V-J signature model discriminated ophthalmopathy versus stable hyperthyroidism. For ophthalmopathy, model prediction preceded onset by a median around 7 months.

The CDR3 has 16 amino acids. The V gene end was trimmed by 1 base and the J gene end by 7 bases; junction bases not matched to a gene: 4. From germline, CDR1 is LGHDT and CDR2 YNNKEL (reference sequence). Amplified regions were TCR beta CDR3 sequences from RNA transcripts. During a first-round RT-PCR of the TCR CDR3, the HTBI primer set was used. TCRdb ran MiXCR on the multiplex PCR reads and lists one entry per CDR3 protein. The table lists 350,000 or so distinct CDR3 sequences, about 21% of them singletons, with 50% in the top ten. Cells are PBMCs isolated from around 10 ml of fresh blood. This clonotype was picked up a small number of times. Its specificity is unknown. A single base separates this from a much larger clone, so it may be a read error.

Sequenced: blood. The source of this sequence is a woman in her fifties or sixties with Graves' hyperthyroidism. The rearrangement uses TRBV3-1 and TRBJ2-2, with TRBD2 identical over 12 bases. CDR3 sequence: CASSQGLAGVNGELFF. The CDR3 nucleotides read TGTGCCAGCAGCCAAGGACTAGCGGGAGTGAACGGGGAGCTGTTTTTT.